This T cell receptor (beta chain) was documented in a study of cytomegalovirus exposure and HLA in healthy donors (dated by TCRdb to 2015 to 2018). At the level of the whole study: In an earlier analysis of fewer than 750 of the donors, 276 Gb of sequence data and 117 million unique TCR beta sequences from 150 million to 200 million T cells were reported. An early release covering roughly 600 HLA-typed donors comprised about 290 gigabases of sequencing data and around 80 million unique TCR sequences. Of the 350 to 400 genotyped donors, roughly 85% fell in the genetic ancestry cluster associated with self-reported Caucasian donors. The study aimed to test whether signatures of past pathogen exposure could be identified by cataloging public T cell receptors. The study used immunosequencing to profile the T cell repertoires of approximately 690 subjects and linked those repertoires to cytomegalovirus serostatus. A separate validation cohort of approximately 120 different subjects was used in addition to the roughly 720-subject first cohort. To predict cytomegalovirus infection status, the study combined high-throughput TCR immunosequencing, statistical association of individual TCRs with disease status, and machine learning. In a later analysis, previously published TCR beta repertoires from several hundred donors were re-analyzed and high-resolution HLA genotyping was added so that TCR occurrence patterns could be studied. The later analysis used no new phenotypic data to find candidate immune exposures, relying instead on TCR beta sequences and their occurrence across donors. An earlier analysis of some 500 of the donors applied high-throughput TCR beta sequencing to assess whether each TCR beta V gene segment acted as functional or pseudogenic. Donor age, sex, ethnicity and CMV serostatus were compiled alongside the repertoire data. In a later genetic analysis, genome-wide SNP genotypes for about three fifths of the roughly 670 donors were used, and that subset was treated as a discovery cohort. Every discovery cohort repertoire had been produced on one sequencing platform. Class I and class II HLA loci were covered by the typing at four-digit resolution. The number of typed donors differed by locus: roughly 629-640 for A, B, C, DRB1 and DQB1; approximately 520 for DQA1; fewer than 610 for DPA1; and around 490 for DPB1. Because of strong linkage in the cohort, five DR-DQ haplotypes were treated as single units for association and clustering. Among about 370 genotyped donors of the cohort, an average of about 240,000 unique TCR beta nucleotide sequences was sequenced per donor, of which about 18% were non-productive. The study at large found these results: A later analysis reported that several top co-occurrence clusters appeared linked to parvovirus B19, influenza, CMV and Epstein-Barr virus. A further reported finding was that TCR beta sequences accurately predicted the HLA-A and HLA-B alleles for most subjects in the first cohort. Most CMV-associated TCR beta chains appeared to be HLA-restricted in a later analysis, and the HLA associations seemed to be driven largely by CMV exposure. Most TCR sequences were observed very rarely across donors, whereas some public TCRs were present in many individuals. A later genetic analysis associated a missense DCLRE1C variant with V-gene and J-gene trimming of TCR beta chains, and an independent cohort replicated the association. Correlated functional status among segregating V segments might reflect linkage disequilibrium, but an unknown experimental factor could not be ruled out. A total of around 150 TCR beta chains were listed by the study as associated with cytomegalovirus. According to a later analysis, TCR association rates differed among HLA loci, with DRB1 alleles showing the most associated TCRs and HLA-C alleles showing the fewest. According to a later genetic analysis, donors in an Asian-associated ancestry cluster had fewer N-insertions in productive TCRs than the approximately 650-donor mean. Assigning TCR associations to individual alleles was difficult when HLA alleles, especially DR and DQ, strongly co-occurred. The authors suggested that the approach could potentially be extended to other disease states and immunological phenotypes. A cluster of highly shared sequence variants was judged likely to represent a technical artifact of the sequencing pipeline. Some 16 rarely observed V segments, including chromosome 9 orphons, were excluded from the earlier analysis of about 600 of the donors because counts were too low. Roughly uniform sequencing depth across donors was assumed in presence/absence analyses, although this assumption may not hold. HLA typing was unavailable for some donors at each locus, so association tests used only the typed subset. Cytomegalovirus status was reported to be diagnosed by the classifier with high specificity and sensitivity in both the original and validation cohorts. A later analysis found that HLA-associated TCR beta chains were more clonally expanded and had lower generation probabilities than equally common non-associated chains. The cohort was sequenced for TCR beta chains only, and without alpha or paired-chain data the features that could be detected were limited. In an earlier analysis of approximately 590 of the donors, most TCR beta V segments appeared in productive rearrangements about 87% or about 30% of the time, broadly matching IMGT annotations. At a false discovery rate of 0.05, a later analysis linked 16,951 TCR beta sequences to specific HLA alleles. A few of the identified cytomegalovirus-associated TCR beta chains were confirmed in vitro to be specific for cytomegalovirus antigens. For the cohort, immune exposure information was limited to CMV serostatus.

In total, just over 650 healthy bone marrow donors made up the cohort. At the time of sampling, every cohort member was nominally healthy, though immune exposures that went unrecorded were likely present. The donor was CMV seronegative and belonged to the group of over 350 seronegative cohort members. A peripheral blood sample was collected from each donor, and TCR beta sequencing was performed on peripheral blood mononuclear cells. Genomic DNA extraction from the blood cell samples was performed with the Qiagen DNeasy Blood Extraction Kit. Libraries were constructed by the immunoSEQ multiplex PCR assay. For the multiplex PCR, a mixture combining 60 forward primers for TCR Vbeta segments and 13 reverse primers for TCR Jbeta segments was used. A multiplex PCR assay on genomic DNA amplified the CDR3 region of rearranged TCR beta genes. Amplified TCR beta libraries were sequenced as 87-base-pair reads on the Illumina HiSeq System. The authors' analysis ran thus. In a later analysis, tens of millions of unique TCR beta chains were counted across the approximately 640 repertoires, and roughly 9.9 million of these chains were shared by at least two donors. To remove PCR and sequencing errors, raw reads were error-corrected and collapsed into unique sequences using a nearest-neighbor algorithm that merged closely related sequences. To assign V, D and J gene segments, CDR3 sequences were aligned to IMGT reference sequences. For a sequence to be retained, at least a six-nucleotide match to both a V gene segment and a J gene segment was required. Rearrangements were classified as productive when the CDR3 lacked stop codons and remained in frame with V and J, and all other rearrangements were classified as non-productive. CDR3 was defined by IMGT convention, running from the second conserved V-encoded cysteine to the conserved J-encoded phenylalanine. Sequences without an unambiguous match to a single V gene segment were excluded from the earlier analysis of almost 600 of the donors. In an earlier analysis of approximately 500 of the donors, a V segment was called functional when productive rearrangements were above 56.7%, and segregating when the standard deviation between donors exceeded 5%. A statistical classification framework was built to diagnose cytomegalovirus status from the catalog of TCR beta chain sequences. V and J gene assignment, in a later analysis, came from comparing TCR nucleotide sequences with IMGT/GENE-DB human TR gene sequences. A later analysis assigned CDR3 sequences and most-parsimonious VDJ recombination scenarios with the TCRdist pipeline. In a later analysis, each TCR beta chain was defined by its CDR3 amino acid sequence together with its V-gene family, and reads lacking a unique V-gene family were excluded. In a later analysis, 450 to 600 highly shared, low-generation-probability nucleotide sequences were removed to address suspected cross-contamination and a sequencing artifact. A later analysis calculated a clonal expansion index for each public chain from normalized within-repertoire ranks of inferred template counts. In a later analysis, generation probabilities were computed using a VDJ recombination model fitted to out-of-frame rearrangements, and the results were checked against IGoR. Hypergeometric tests were used in a later analysis to score TCR-TCR, TCR-HLA and TCR-CMV co-occurrence, with a repertoire-size bias correction applied to the TCR pairs. In a later analysis, false discovery rates were estimated by permuting HLA or CMV assignments 20 times. In a later analysis, co-occurring TCRs were grouped with DBSCAN, and TCRdist sequence similarity was added when clustering was performed within HLA-allele-positive subsets. Repertoires with fewer than 30,000 or more than 120,000 public chains were left out of co-occurrence clustering, as were roughly five repertoires with anomalous nucleotide sharing. TCRdb limited this immuneACCESS table to in-frame rearrangements with V and J called. A share of clones is missing; checked studies link under half to unresolved V genes, and the rest is unexplained. For V, J and clone size, that table is used; D and trimming come from the DNA. The table for this sample lists about 93,000 clones; about four fifths of them were counted only once. The ten top clones hold about 7.3% of the sample.

This clone was seen a single time. It lacks a known antigen. Per-base qualities were not stored, and no clone one base away is much larger. The sequence derives from a man aged 30-40 years in good health and CMV-seronegative. The sample consisted of PBMCs.

The nucleotides are TGTGCCAGCAGTGATTCTACCCCGGGACAGGGAAATCAGCCCCAGCATTTT. It encodes CASSDSTPGQGNQPQHF. The rearranged segments are TRBV25-1 and TRBJ1-5, with TRBD1 matching 9 junction bases. From the germline V gene, CDR1 is MGHDK and CDR2 is SYGVNS. There are 17 amino acids in the CDR3, from cysteine to phenylalanine inclusive. Only CDR3 DNA is held: 51 bases, read in frame from base 1. V trim: 3 bases; J trim: 4 bases; unmatched bases: 10.